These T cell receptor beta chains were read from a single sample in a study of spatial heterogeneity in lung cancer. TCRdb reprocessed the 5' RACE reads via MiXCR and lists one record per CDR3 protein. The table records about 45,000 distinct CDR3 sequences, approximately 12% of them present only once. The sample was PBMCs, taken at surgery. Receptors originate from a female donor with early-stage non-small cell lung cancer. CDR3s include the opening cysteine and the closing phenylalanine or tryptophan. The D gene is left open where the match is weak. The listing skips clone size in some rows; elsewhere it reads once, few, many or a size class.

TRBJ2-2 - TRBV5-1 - TGCGCCAGCAGCTTGTTGGGGAGCTCCGGTACCGGGGAGCTGTTTTTT CASSLLGSSGTGELFF
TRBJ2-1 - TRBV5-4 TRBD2 TGTGCCGGCAGCCTACGACTGGTAGCGGGCTACAATGAGCAGTTCTTC CAGSLRLVAGYNEQFF
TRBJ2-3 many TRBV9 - TGTGCCAGCAGCGTTCAAGATACGCAGTATTTT CASSVQDTQYF
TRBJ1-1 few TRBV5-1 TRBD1 TGCGCCAGCAGCTCCGGGACAGGGTACACTGAAGCTTTCTTT CASSSGTGYTEAFF
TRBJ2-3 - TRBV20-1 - TGCAGTGCTAGCCCGGGGGGCGGGGGGCAGTATTTT CSASPGGGGQYF
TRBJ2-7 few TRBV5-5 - TGTGCCAGCAGCTTGGATCCGGGAATTTACGAGCAGTACTTC CASSLDPGIYEQYF
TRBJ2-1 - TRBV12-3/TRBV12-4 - TGTGCCAGCAGACTATCTTGGTATGAGCAGTTCTTC CASRLSWYEQFF
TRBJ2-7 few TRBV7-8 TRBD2 TGTGCCAGCAGCTCCCACCCCGCTAGCGGGAGGACCTACGAGCAGTACTTC CASSSHPASGRTYEQYF
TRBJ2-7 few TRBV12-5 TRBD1 TGTGCTAGTGGTTCCGGACAGGGTAGGCACGAGCAGTACTTC CASGSGQGRHEQYF
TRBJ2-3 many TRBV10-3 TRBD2 TGTGCCATCAGCCCGGGAGCGGGGGGCACAGATACGCAGTATTTT CAISPGAGGTDTQYF
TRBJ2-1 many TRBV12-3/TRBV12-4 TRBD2 TGTGCCAGCAACACACTAGCGGGGGGGTTCTACAATGAGCAGTTCTTC CASNTLAGGFYNEQFF
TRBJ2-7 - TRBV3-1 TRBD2 TGTGCCAGCAGCCAGTCCCGGGGGGGCTACGAGCAGTACTTC CASSQSRGGYEQYF
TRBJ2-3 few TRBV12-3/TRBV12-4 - TGTGCCAGCACCCAAGGGGTAGATACGCAGTATTTT CASTQGVDTQYF
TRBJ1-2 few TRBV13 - TGTGCCAGCAGCCAGGGGTTTTCTAACTATGGCTACACCTTC CASSQGFSNYGYTF